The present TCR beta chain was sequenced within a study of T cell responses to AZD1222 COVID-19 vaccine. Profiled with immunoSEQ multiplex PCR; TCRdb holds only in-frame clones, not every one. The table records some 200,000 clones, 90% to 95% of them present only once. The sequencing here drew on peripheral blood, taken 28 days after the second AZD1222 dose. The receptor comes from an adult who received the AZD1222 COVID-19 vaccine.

The CDR3 is CASSARSQGANEKLFF. For the CDR3, the DNA is TGTGCCAGCAGCGCCCGAAGTCAGGGGGCTAATGAAAAACTGTTTTTT. J is TRBJ1-4 and V is TRBV11-2; 7 positions match TRBD1. V gave up 5 bases and J gave up 3 bases; unmatched junction bases: 9. The CDR3 has 16 amino acids. CDR1 is SGHAT, CDR2 FQNNGV, per germline.